These T cell receptor beta chains were read from a single sample in a study of CD8 T cells in ankylosing spondylitis. TCRdb ran MiXCR on the 5' RACE reads and lists one entry per CDR3 protein. Here the sample spans roughly 230,000 distinct CDR3 sequences, 15% to 20% being singletons. The sequenced sample was blood, either unsorted or a sorted T cell fraction (not recorded which). The source of these receptors is a male donor with ankylosing spondylitis or in good health (not recorded which). CDR3s include the opening cysteine and the closing phenylalanine or tryptophan. Rows may omit the clone size; those that give it use once, few, many or a size class.

>TRBV29-1|TRBJ2-2|many
CSVEGQGRDGELFF
>TRBV27|TRBJ2-1|few
CASRTSFTYNEQFF
>TRBV12-3/TRBV12-4|TRBJ1-4|many
CASSLWAGEKLFF
>TRBV5-1|TRBJ1-4|many
CASSEWTGAAEKLFF
>TRBV24-1|TRBJ2-1|NA
CATSDETGAPYNEQFF
>TRBV20-1|TRBJ2-7|few
CSARGLDSYEQYF
>TRBV7-2|TRBJ2-3|NA
CASSLYSGSWADTQDF
>TRBV29-1|TRBJ1-2|NA
CSAKTGSGYTF
>TRBV29-1|TRBJ2-7|NA
CSVVGLAAEQYF
>TRBV12-3/TRBV12-4|TRBJ2-3|many
CASSLLGSTDTQYF
>TRBV3-1|TRBJ2-2|NA
CASSQPPTGPGELFF
>TRBV18|TRBJ2-1|NA
CASSNSDGQQFF
>TRBV5-6|TRBJ1-1|many
CASSFMVWDTEAFF
>TRBV13|TRBJ2-3|few
CASSLSGAAHERRTDTQYF
>TRBV4-3|TRBJ2-1|few
CASSQDQGLFGNEQFF
>TRBV9|TRBJ2-7|few
CASSVGTGTEQYF
>TRBV5-6|TRBJ2-4|NA
CASSLGSLNIQYF
>TRBV27|TRBJ1-5|NA
CASSRRGQGSQPQHF
>TRBV4-1|TRBJ1-5|NA
CASSQVPGSSNQPQHF
>TRBV2|TRBJ1-4|few
CASRDTGGNEKLFF
>TRBV4-1|TRBJ2-5|NA
CASSQAEVGLAGEETQYF
>TRBV20-1|TRBJ2-7|few
CSAQGLADLKNYEQYF
>TRBV15|TRBJ2-1|NA
CATSRYSYRTDVSYNEQFF
>TRBV29-1|TRBJ2-7|NA
CSAQGRRTGERYEQYF
>TRBV4-1|TRBJ2-2|many
CASSPDLRRANTGELFF
>TRBV10-3|TRBJ2-7|few
CAISDPRSRIEQYF